A selection of T cell receptor beta chains follows, all from one sample in a study of T cells in Graves' hyperthyroidism and ophthalmopathy. MiXCR, applied by TCRdb to the multiplex PCR reads, yields one record per CDR3 protein. Here the sample spans roughly 750,000 distinct CDR3 sequences, around 17% being singletons. Sequenced input: blood. The receptors shown here come from a man in his late teens or twenties with Graves' hyperthyroidism. CDR3s include the opening cysteine and the closing phenylalanine or tryptophan. A D gene is named only where the DNA matches it firmly. A row's size may be missing; if present it is once, few, many or a size class.

v_gene	abundance	d_gene	j_gene	CDR3aa	CDR3nt
TRBV10-3	-	TRBD1	TRBJ1-6	CAISEGDRGSPLHF	TGTGCCATCAGTGAGGGGGACAGGGGATCACCCCTCCACTTT
TRBV12-5	few	TRBD2	TRBJ2-3	CASGSSGSLISTDTQYF	TGTGCTAGTGGTTCTAGCGGGAGCCTTATAAGCACAGATACGCAGTATTTT
TRBV28	many	-	TRBJ1-1	CASSPTPVDTSDTEAFF	TGTGCCAGCAGTCCTACCCCGGTAGATACCTCGGACACTGAAGCTTTCTTT
TRBV7-9	-	TRBD2	TRBJ2-7	CASSFVAGYEQYF	TGTGCCAGCAGCTTTGTAGCGGGCTACGAGCAGTACTTC
TRBV19	-	TRBD1	TRBJ2-2	CASTGYGGELFF	TGTGCTTCGACAGGGTACGGCGGGGAGCTGTTTTTT
TRBV28	-	TRBD1	TRBJ1-2	CASQKGQGYGYTF	TGTGCCAGCCAAAAGGGACAGGGCTATGGCTACACCTTC
TRBV12-3/TRBV12-4	many	TRBD1	TRBJ2-7	CASSWGQGFREQYF	TGTGCCAGCAGTTGGGGACAGGGGTTTCGGGAGCAGTACTTC
TRBV15	-	-	TRBJ1-6	CATSNTGPSPLHF	TGTGCCACCAGCAACACAGGGCCCTCACCCCTCCACTTT
TRBV5-1	many	TRBD2	TRBJ2-1	CASSLVRAGGFNEQFF	TGCGCCAGCAGCTTGGTGCGAGCGGGAGGTTTTAATGAGCAGTTCTTC
TRBV6-1	few	TRBD1	TRBJ1-4	CASSLTLTGVRREKLFF	TGTGCCAGCAGTTTAACCTTGACAGGGGTAAGAAGAGAAAAACTGTTTTTT
TRBV20-1	many	TRBD2	TRBJ2-7	CSASGGRASYEQYF	TGCAGTGCTAGTGGTGGGAGGGCATCCTACGAGCAGTACTTC
TRBV20-1	-	-	TRBJ2-3	CSAHTDTQYF	TGCAGTGCTCACACAGATACGCAGTATTTT
TRBV28	-	-	TRBJ2-7	CASSPPPGSEQYF	TGTGCCAGCAGTCCACCCCCGGGTTCCGAGCAGTACTTC
TRBV5-1	few	TRBD2	TRBJ2-1	CASSWGLAGGKYNEQFF	TGCGCCAGCAGCTGGGGACTAGCGGGAGGCAAATACAATGAGCAGTTCTTC
TRBV5-6	few	TRBD2	TRBJ2-1	CASSLTSGGPYNEQFF	TGTGCCAGCAGCTTGACTAGCGGGGGCCCCTACAATGAGCAGTTCTTC
TRBV12-3/TRBV12-4	-	TRBD2	TRBJ2-1	CASSFYNGRAPEQFF	TGTGCCAGCAGTTTCTACAACGGGAGGGCCCCTGAGCAGTTCTTC
TRBV28	-	TRBD1	TRBJ2-5	CASSFYQGVLQETQYF	TGTGCCAGCAGTTTTTACCAGGGGGTACTCCAAGAGACCCAGTACTTC
TRBV3-1	few	TRBD1	TRBJ2-7	CASSPSDRATYEQYF	TGTGCCAGCAGCCCTTCGGACAGGGCCACCTACGAGCAGTACTTC
TRBV20-1	-	TRBD1	TRBJ1-1	CSARPIRTGGSTEAFF	TGCAGTGCTAGACCGATTAGAACAGGGGGAAGCACTGAAGCTTTCTTT
TRBV7-9	few	-	TRBJ2-7	CASSFQPGPEGSYEQYF	TGTGCCAGCAGCTTTCAACCGGGCCCGGAGGGTTCCTACGAGCAGTACTTC
TRBV29-1	few	TRBD1	TRBJ1-2	CSAAGTGGHYGYTF	TGCAGCGCCGCTGGGACAGGGGGGCACTATGGCTACACCTTC
TRBV7-9	many	TRBD2	TRBJ2-1	CASSFATSGSGEQFF	TGTGCCAGCAGCTTCGCTACTAGCGGGAGCGGTGAGCAGTTCTTC
TRBV30	many	-	TRBJ2-1	CAWRLTAWNEQFF	TGTGCCTGGAGGTTGACTGCCTGGAATGAGCAGTTCTTC
TRBV11-2	many	-	TRBJ2-6	CASSLEFRANVLTF	TGTGCCAGCAGCTTAGAGTTTCGGGCCAACGTCCTGACTTTC
TRBV5-5	-	-	TRBJ2-3	CASSFFGQGTDTQYF	TGTGCCAGCAGCTTTTTCGGGCAGGGGACAGATACGCAGTATTTT
TRBV16	few	-	TRBJ2-1	CASSQSDPECRFF	TGTGCCAGCAGCCAGTCGGACCCGGAGTGCAGGTTCTTC
TRBV28	many	-	TRBJ1-2	CASTITGGDGYTF	TGTGCCAGCACCATCACAGGAGGGGATGGCTACACCTTC
TRBV28	many	TRBD2	TRBJ2-7	CASSSLSLAGASEQYF	TGTGCCAGCAGTTCTCTCAGTTTAGCGGGTGCCTCCGAGCAGTACTTC
TRBV12-3/TRBV12-4	few	TRBD1	TRBJ2-7	CASSTGAASYEQYF	TGTGCCAGCAGTACAGGGGCCGCCTCCTACGAGCAGTACTTC
TRBV18	-	-	TRBJ2-1	CASSPTGYRSSYNEQFF	TGTGCCAGCTCACCAACCGGATACCGTAGCTCCTACAATGAGCAGTTCTTC
TRBV20-1	few	-	TRBJ2-7	CSAAGHAQEYEQYF	TGCAGTGCCGCGGGCCACGCCCAGGAATACGAGCAGTACTTC
TRBV19	-	-	TRBJ2-5	CASSTVWGARETQYF	TGTGCCAGTAGTACAGTTTGGGGGGCCCGAGAGACCCAGTACTTC
TRBV28	many	TRBD2	TRBJ2-5	CASSFWVAGGETQYF	TGTGCCAGCAGTTTCTGGGTAGCGGGAGGAGAGACCCAGTACTTC
TRBV7-3	many	-	TRBJ1-2	CASSPTRESAYGYTF	TGTGCCAGCAGCCCAACTAGGGAATCAGCCTATGGCTACACCTTC
TRBV3-1	few	-	TRBJ2-3	CASSLRLLTTQYF	TGTGCCAGCAGCCTAAGACTGCTAACCACGCAGTATTTT
TRBV20-1	-	TRBD2	TRBJ2-1	CSARELAGVNNEQFF	TGCAGTGCTAGGGAACTAGCGGGAGTTAACAATGAGCAGTTCTTC
TRBV11-2	-	-	TRBJ2-1	CASSLVSRLHHGEQFF	TGTGCCAGCAGCTTAGTTAGCCGCCTCCACCACGGTGAGCAGTTCTTC
TRBV30	many	-	TRBJ2-7	CAWSVGGTYEQYF	TGTGCCTGGAGTGTGGGCGGGACCTACGAGCAGTACTTC
TRBV7-3	many	-	TRBJ2-3	CASSPGLATADTQYF	TGTGCCAGCAGCCCGGGCCTAGCGACGGCAGATACGCAGTATTTT
TRBV7-2	few	-	TRBJ1-1	CASSLEDNTEAFF	TGTGCCAGCAGCTTAGAGGATAACACTGAAGCTTTCTTT
TRBV4-1	-	TRBD2	TRBJ2-7	CASSQPTSGSRNEQYF	TGCGCCAGCAGCCAACCGACTAGCGGGAGTCGGAACGAGCAGTACTTC
TRBV6-1	few	-	TRBJ2-1	CASSEVGAPYNEQFF	TGTGCCAGCAGTGAAGTAGGGGCCCCTTACAATGAGCAGTTCTTC
TRBV25-1	few	-	TRBJ1-2	CASSDTLGAVYGYTF	TGTGCCAGCAGTGATACCTTAGGGGCAGTATATGGCTACACCTTC
TRBV19	few	-	TRBJ2-5	CASSISRQGGETQYF	TGTGCCAGTAGTATTAGTCGTCAGGGTGGAGAGACCCAGTACTTC
TRBV11-1	many	TRBD2	TRBJ2-7	CASSLLSGGSNSYEQYF	TGTGCCAGCAGTCTCCTTTCGGGCGGGAGTAACTCCTACGAGCAGTACTTC
TRBV12-3/TRBV12-4	-	TRBD2	TRBJ2-7	CASTSGLAFYEQYF	TGTGCCAGCACCTCGGGACTAGCGTTTTACGAGCAGTACTTC
TRBV6-1	-	-	TRBJ1-5	CASSPAGNDQPQHF	TGTGCCAGCAGCCCCGCAGGGAATGATCAGCCCCAGCATTTT
TRBV28	many	-	TRBJ2-1	CASFFWGGEQFF	TGTGCCAGCTTCTTCTGGGGAGGTGAGCAGTTCTTC
TRBV6-2/TRBV6-3	-	TRBD2	TRBJ2-5	CASSPPAGGRETQYF	TGTGCCAGCAGCCCACCGGCGGGAGGCAGAGAGACCCAGTACTTC
TRBV2	many	TRBD1	TRBJ1-2	CASSERTGGHGYTF	TGTGCCAGCAGTGAAAGGACAGGGGGGCATGGCTACACCTTC
TRBV20-1	few	TRBD1	TRBJ1-5	CSALAGTGARSNQPQHF	TGCAGTGCGCTTGCCGGGACAGGGGCTCGTAGCAATCAGCCCCAGCATTTT
TRBV7-9	-	TRBD2	TRBJ2-7	CASSLSGGGEQYF	TGTGCCAGCAGCCTTTCAGGCGGGGGCGAGCAGTACTTC